Detailed here is one T cell receptor (beta chain). This entry belongs to a study of blood T cell repertoires in COVID-19. About the study: The United States, Italy and Spain supplied acute and convalescent COVID-19 samples.

Only in-frame clones appear in the TCRdb table, and some are missing; sequencing was by immunoSEQ multiplex PCR. The sample shows around 96,000 clones, more than 90% of them seen only once. This CDR3 is 14 amino acids long. J was trimmed by 8 bases and V by 6 bases; bases with no gene match: 7. Looked up from germline, CDR1 is MGHDK and CDR2 is SYGVNS. The V call is TRBV25-1, the J call TRBJ1-4, with 9 nucleotides matching TRBD1. This TCR derives from a human donor with active COVID-19. The donor label of this sample is uncertain. The sample taken for sequencing was peripheral blood. CDR3 loop: CASRKDRGEEKLFF. For the CDR3, the DNA is TGTGCCAGCAGGAAGGACAGGGGTGAGGAAAAACTGTTTTTT.